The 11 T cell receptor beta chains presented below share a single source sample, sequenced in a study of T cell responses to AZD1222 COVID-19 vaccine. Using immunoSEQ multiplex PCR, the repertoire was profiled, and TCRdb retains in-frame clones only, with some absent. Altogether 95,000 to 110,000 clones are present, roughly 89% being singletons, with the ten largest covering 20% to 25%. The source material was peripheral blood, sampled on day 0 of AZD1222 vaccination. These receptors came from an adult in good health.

The CDR3 DNA is TGTGCCAGCAGTCCAAGCGGGGAATCCTACGAGCAGTACTTC. Its translation is CASSPSGESYEQYF. The V and J genes are TRBV6-5 and TRBJ2-7; 7 bases are shared with TRBD2. The germline V gene has CDR1 MNHEY and CDR2 SVGAGI. The CDR3 is 14 residues long. Trimming cost V 5 bases and J 1 base; bases outside gene matches: 5.

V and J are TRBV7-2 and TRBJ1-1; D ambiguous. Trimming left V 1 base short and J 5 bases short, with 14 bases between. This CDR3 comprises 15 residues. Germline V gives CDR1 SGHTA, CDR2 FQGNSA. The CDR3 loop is CASSLGPVSRTEAFF. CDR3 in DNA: TGTGCCAGCAGCTTAGGGCCAGTTAGTCGTACTGAAGCTTTCTTT. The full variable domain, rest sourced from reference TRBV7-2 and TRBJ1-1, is GAGVSQSPSNKVTEKGKDVELRCDPISGHTALYWYRQSLGQGLEFLIYFQGNSAPDKSGLPSDRFSAERTGGSVSTLTIQRTQQEDSAVYLCASSLGPVSRTEAFFGQGTRLTVV.

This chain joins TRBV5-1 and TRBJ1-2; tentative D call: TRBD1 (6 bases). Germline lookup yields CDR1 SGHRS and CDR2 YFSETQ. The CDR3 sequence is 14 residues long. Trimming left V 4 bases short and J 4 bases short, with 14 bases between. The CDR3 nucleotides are TGCGCCAGCAGCCTCGCAGGGGAGGCCTATGGCTACACCTTC. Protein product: CASSLAGEAYGYTF.

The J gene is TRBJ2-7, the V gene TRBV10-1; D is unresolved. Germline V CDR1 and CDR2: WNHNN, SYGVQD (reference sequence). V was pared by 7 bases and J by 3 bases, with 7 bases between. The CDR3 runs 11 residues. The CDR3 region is CASTRVYEQYF. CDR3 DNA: TGCGCCAGCACCCGAGTCTACGAGCAGTACTTC.

CDR3 bases: TGTGCCAGCAGCTTGCTAGCGGTCCCTAGCACAGATACGCAGTATTTT. Amino acid sequence: CASSLLAVPSTDTQYF. The gene calls are TRBV7-8 and TRBJ2-3; 7 nucleotides line up with TRBD2. The CDR3 totals 16 residues. The V gene's germline CDR1 is SGHVS and CDR2 FQNEAQ. J gave up 0 bases and V 3 bases, and 6 bases lay outside the gene matches.

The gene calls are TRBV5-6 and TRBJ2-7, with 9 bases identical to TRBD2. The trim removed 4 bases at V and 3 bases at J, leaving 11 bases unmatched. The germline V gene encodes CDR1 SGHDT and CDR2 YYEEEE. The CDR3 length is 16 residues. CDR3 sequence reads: CASSDYSGGQNYEQYF. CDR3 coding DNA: TGTGCCAGCAGCGACTATAGCGGGGGCCAAAACTACGAGCAGTACTTC.

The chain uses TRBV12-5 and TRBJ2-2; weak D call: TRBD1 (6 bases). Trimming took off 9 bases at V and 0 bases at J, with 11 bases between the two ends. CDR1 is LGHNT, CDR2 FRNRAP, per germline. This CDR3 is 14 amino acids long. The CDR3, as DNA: TGTGCTAGCAGGACAGAGGCGAACACCGGGGAGCTGTTTTTT. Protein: CASRTEANTGELFF.

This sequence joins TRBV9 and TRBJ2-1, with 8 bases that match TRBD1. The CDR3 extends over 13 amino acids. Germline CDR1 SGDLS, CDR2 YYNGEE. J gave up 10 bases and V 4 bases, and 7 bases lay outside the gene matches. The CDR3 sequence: CASSPGQVSEQFF. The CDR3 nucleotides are TGTGCCAGCAGCCCGGGACAGGTCAGCGAGCAGTTCTTC.

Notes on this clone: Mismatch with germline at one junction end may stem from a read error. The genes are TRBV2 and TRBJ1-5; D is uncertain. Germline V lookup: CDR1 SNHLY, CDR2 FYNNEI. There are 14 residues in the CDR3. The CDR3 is CASTERARHQPQHF. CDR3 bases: TGTGCCAGCACTGAAAGGGCCAGACATCAGCCCCAGCATTTT.

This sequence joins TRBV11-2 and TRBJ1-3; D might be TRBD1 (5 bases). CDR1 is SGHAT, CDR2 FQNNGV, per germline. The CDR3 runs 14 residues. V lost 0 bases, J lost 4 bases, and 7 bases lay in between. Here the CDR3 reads CASSLERGGNTIYF. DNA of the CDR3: TGTGCCAGCAGCTTAGAGAGGGGAGGAAACACCATATATTTT.

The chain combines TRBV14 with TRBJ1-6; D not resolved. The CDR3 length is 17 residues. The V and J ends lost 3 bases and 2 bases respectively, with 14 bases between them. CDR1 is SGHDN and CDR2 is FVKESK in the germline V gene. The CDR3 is CASSQEPGFTYNSPLHF. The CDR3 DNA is TGTGCCAGCAGCCAGGAACCGGGGTTCACCTATAATTCACCCCTCCACTTT.